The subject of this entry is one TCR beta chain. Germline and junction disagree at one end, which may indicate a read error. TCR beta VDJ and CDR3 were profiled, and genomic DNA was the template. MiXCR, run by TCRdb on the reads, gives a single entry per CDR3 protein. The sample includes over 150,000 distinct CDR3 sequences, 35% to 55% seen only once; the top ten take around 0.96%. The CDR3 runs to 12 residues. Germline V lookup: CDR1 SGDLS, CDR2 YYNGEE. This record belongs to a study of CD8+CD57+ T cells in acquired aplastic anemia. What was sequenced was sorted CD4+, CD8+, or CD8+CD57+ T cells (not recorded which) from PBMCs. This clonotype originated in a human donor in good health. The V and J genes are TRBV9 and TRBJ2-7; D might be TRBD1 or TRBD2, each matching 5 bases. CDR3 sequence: CASSLGEYEQYF. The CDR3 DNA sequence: TGCGCCAGCAGCTTAGGGGAGTACGAGCAGTACTTC.